The 12 T cell receptor beta chains below were found in one sample sequenced in a study of cytomegalovirus exposure and HLA in healthy donors. The study ran its PCR with 60 Vbeta and 13 Jbeta primers. Using immunoSEQ multiplex PCR, the repertoire was profiled, and TCRdb retains in-frame clones only, with some absent. The repertoire holds roughly 190,000 clones, with more than 65% as singletons. Sequenced: PBMCs. These receptors were collected from a woman aged 25 to 45 in good health and CMV-seropositive.

The genes are TRBV10-3 and TRBJ2-5, with a possible D match to TRBD2 (7 bases). The J call may be faulty, since TRBJ2-7 better matches the DNA end. Germline V gene lookup returns CDR1 ENHRY and CDR2 SYGVKD. This CDR3 spans 15 amino acids. In nucleotides, the CDR3 is TGTGCCATCAGTGCCCCCCCGGGGGGCTACTACGAGCAGTACTTC. It translates to CAISAPPGGYYEQYF.

The chain uses TRBV4-1 and TRBJ2-1, with no clear D. CDR1 is MGHRA and CDR2 is YSYEKL in the germline V gene. Trimming left V 10 bases short and J 0 bases short, with 13 bases between. The CDR3 is made up of 14 amino acids. In nucleotides, the CDR3 is TGCGCCATCATTTGGGCGAGCTCCTACAATGAGCAGTTCTTC. Residues: CAIIWASSYNEQFF.

The chain carries TRBV7-9 and TRBJ2-5, with 8 bases lining up with TRBD2. This CDR3 region has 11 residues. CDR1 SEHNR and CDR2 FQNEAQ come from the germline V gene (reference sequence). The CDR3 loop is CATGGEETQYF. The CDR3 DNA follows: TGTGCTACGGGAGGGGAAGAGACCCAGTACTTC.

The chain joins TRBV28 to TRBJ2-7; tentatively, D is TRBD2 (6 bases). Germline CDR1 reads MDHEN; CDR2 reads SYDVKM. The V end was cut by 6 bases, the J end by 2 bases, with 17 bases between. The CDR3 loop spans 15 amino acids. The chain's CDR3 is CASSTPVEGPYEQYF. The DNA of the CDR3 is TGTGCCAGCAGCACCCCCGTGGAGGGACCCTACGAGCAGTACTTC.

This chain connects TRBV28 to TRBJ1-3; D is undetermined. Trimming cost V 3 bases and J 4 bases, with 13 bases left between them. The CDR3 is made up of 15 amino acids. Germline lookup yields CDR1 MDHEN and CDR2 SYDVKM. As DNA, the CDR3 is TGTGCCAGCAGTTTTAGGCAAGTGGGCGGAAACACCATATATTTT. Translation gives CASSFRQVGGNTIYF.

This clone was picked up a small number of times. This chain links TRBV28 with TRBJ2-1; TRBD2 aligns across 8 bases. Trimming cost V 5 bases and J 6 bases; bases outside gene matches: 6. Germline loops: CDR1 MDHEN, CDR2 SYDVKM. This CDR3 has 14 amino acids. CDR3 nucleotides: TGTGCCAGCAGTACTGCAGCGGGAGTCAATGAGCAGTTCTTC. This sequence encodes CASSTAAGVNEQFF.

The J gene is TRBJ2-3, the V gene TRBV7-7, with 10 bases matching TRBD2. Unmatched junction bases numbered 2, after V lost 1 base and J lost 4 bases. The CDR3 sequence is 15 residues long. Germline V CDR1 and CDR2: SSHAT, FNYEAQ (reference sequence). CDR3 DNA sequence: TGTGCCAGCAGCTTAGGAGCGGGAGGGCCAGATACGCAGTATTTT. Protein product: CASSLGAGGPDTQYF.

The rearrangement uses TRBV10-2 and TRBJ2-3; 9 bases map to TRBD2. CDR3 length equals 15 residues. The V segment lost 6 bases and the J segment 6 bases; nucleotides outside the gene matches: 10. CDR1 is WSHSY and CDR2 is SAAADI in the germline V gene. CDR3 DNA sequence: TGCGCCAGCAGGGCGACTAGCGGACCTGCGGATACGCAGTATTTT. Translated: CASRATSGPADTQYF.

This chain connects TRBV5-4 to TRBJ1-1, with TRBD1 as a possible D gene (6 bases). The CDR3 has 14 amino acids. Germline V CDR1 and CDR2: SGHNT, YYREEE (reference sequence). V lost 5 bases and J lost 1, with 12 bases in between. The CDR3 DNA reads TGTGCCAGCAGTGGAGGGGGGGGGAACACTGAAGCTTTCTTT. It specifies CASSGGGGNTEAFF.

The rearrangement uses TRBV29-1 and TRBJ1-4; 7 bases are a match to TRBD1. The CDR3 totals 14 residues. Looked up from germline, CDR1 is SQVTM and CDR2 is ANQGSEA. Trimming at V came to 4 bases and at J to 7 bases, leaving 9 bases not matched to a gene. DNA of the CDR3: TGCAGCGTTGGTCAGGGGGGCGAGAGTGAAAAACTGTTTTTT. Its protein is CSVGQGGESEKLFF.

Only a few counts were recorded for this clone. The genes are TRBV7-9 and TRBJ2-7; 7 positions agree with TRBD1. Germline assignment: CDR1 SEHNR and CDR2 FQNEAQ (reference sequence). This CDR3 has 14 amino acids. Unmatched junction bases numbered 9, after V lost 3 bases and J lost 7 bases. The CDR3 coding sequence is TGTGCCAGCAGCTTTTCGACAGGGATGGAGGAGCAGTACTTC. Protein product: CASSFSTGMEEQYF.

The chain has TRBV28 and TRBJ1-5; TRBD1 might be the D (5 bases). V was pared by 3 bases and J by 6 bases, with 21 bases between. The V gene's germline CDR1 is MDHEN and CDR2 SYDVKM. This CDR3 is built from 17 residues. CDR3 loop: CASSLGQRGKVGQPQHF. The DNA for the CDR3 is TGTGCCAGCAGTTTGGGGCAGCGCGGAAAGGTAGGTCAGCCCCAGCATTTT.